The 30 T cell receptor beta chains below all came from one sample that was sequenced in a study of T cell responses to AZD1222 COVID-19 vaccine. The assay was immunoSEQ multiplex PCR, and TCRdb's table has in-frame clones only and misses some. The table includes around 88,000 clones, nearly 90% detected once. The sequencing used peripheral blood, collected on day 0 of MenACWY control vaccination. Every receptor here comes from an adult in good health.

This sequence joins TRBV7-8 and TRBJ2-3; the D gene is possibly TRBD2 (5 bases). The CDR3 is 15 amino acids. Germline CDR1 and CDR2: SGHVS and FQNEAQ. Trimming left V 2 bases short and J 2 bases short, with 11 bases between. The CDR3 DNA is TGTGCCAGCAGCTTAAATCCGGGGAACACAGATACGCAGTATTTT. Translating it yields CASSLNPGNTDTQYF.

V gene TRBV27 combines with J gene TRBJ2-7; TRBD1 matches at 7 bases. The CDR3 extends over 15 amino acids. With 6 bases clipped from V and 0 bases from J, the junction kept 8 bases outside the gene matches. Germline CDR1 reads MNHEY; CDR2 reads SMNVEV (reference sequence). Written as DNA, the CDR3 is TGTGCCAGCAGAGAAGGGGGCGCGAGCTCCTACGAGCAGTACTTC. It translates to CASREGGASSYEQYF.

The rearrangement joins TRBV6-2 or TRBV6-3 to TRBJ2-4; D not resolved. Trimming cost V 1 base and J 0 bases, with 10 bases left between them. Germline V gives CDR1 MNHEY, CDR2 SVGEGT. This CDR3 has 16 amino acids. CDR3 coding DNA: TGTGCCAGCAGTTACTTCGGCCGACTAGCCAAAAACATTCAGTACTTC. Its protein is CASSYFGRLAKNIQYF.

This chain uses TRBV29-1 with TRBJ1-5, with 8 bases fitting TRBD1. V dropped 7 bases and J dropped 4; count of bases not matched to a gene: 15. Germline V gene lookup returns CDR1 SQVTM and CDR2 ANQGSEA. The length of the CDR3 is 16 residues. The DNA for the CDR3 is TGCAGCGCTCTCGGCCCTGGGACAGGAACTAATCAGCCCCAGCATTTT. It specifies CSALGPGTGTNQPQHF.

This chain links TRBV15 with TRBJ1-3, with D perhaps matching TRBD1 (6 bases). Germline loops: CDR1 LNHNV, CDR2 YYDKDF (reference sequence). Trimming stripped 4 bases from V and 5 bases from J, with 24 bases between. This CDR3 has 18 residues. The CDR3 sequence: CATSTAQDLYRDRNTIYF. The CDR3 DNA reads as TGTGCCACCAGCACCGCTCAGGACCTTTACAGGGATCGAAACACCATATATTTT.

The chain has TRBV6-5 and TRBJ2-1; no reliable D call. The CDR3 consists of 14 residues. Between the trimmed V and J ends, which lost 0 bases and 7 bases, there was a span of 10 bases. Germline assignment: CDR1 MNHEY and CDR2 SVGAGI. In DNA, the CDR3 is TGTGCCAGCAGTTACTCGATCGCCGGTAATGAGCAGTTCTTC. Residues: CASSYSIAGNEQFF.

The chain employs TRBV4-1 and TRBJ1-3, with 10 bases lining up with TRBD1. J was trimmed by 7 bases and V by 4 bases; bases with no gene match: 4. The CDR3 covers 14 residues. Germline lookup yields CDR1 MGHRA and CDR2 YSYEKL. The CDR3 nucleotides are TGCGCCAGCAGCCTAGGGACAGGGGTGAACACCATATATTTT. Translating it yields CASSLGTGVNTIYF.

The chain has TRBV28 and TRBJ1-5, with D possibly matching TRBD1 (6 bases). This CDR3 has 17 residues. Looked up from germline, CDR1 is MDHEN and CDR2 is SYDVKM. V was shortened by 5 bases and J by 7 bases, with 24 bases between the two germline ends. CDR3 residues: CASSPGQGGGHWQPQHF. CDR3 sequence (DNA): TGTGCCAGCAGTCCGGGACAAGGCGGAGGGCATTGGCAGCCCCAGCATTTT.

The table lists this clone with a few counts. V usage is TRBV2 and J usage is TRBJ2-3; TRBD2 aligns across 7 bases. The CDR3 runs to 15 residues. Germline assignment: CDR1 SNHLY and CDR2 FYNNEI. V dropped 4 bases and J dropped 5; count of bases not matched to a gene: 9. The CDR3 sequence: CASSVSAGVGDTQYF. The CDR3 bases are TGTGCCAGCAGTGTGTCGGCGGGGGTTGGAGATACGCAGTATTTT.

The rearrangement joins TRBV6-5 to TRBJ2-2; the match to TRBD2 covers 8 bases. V dropped 4 bases and J dropped 7; count of bases not matched to a gene: 5. The CDR3 is 14 amino acids. Germline-derived CDR1 and CDR2 are MNHEY and SVGAGI. This CDR3 is CASSLRGEGGELFF. In DNA form, the CDR3 reads TGTGCCAGCAGTTTGCGGGGGGAAGGCGGGGAGCTGTTTTTT.

This chain links TRBV4-1 with TRBJ1-3; 10 bases map to TRBD1. The germline V gene has CDR1 MGHRA and CDR2 YSYEKL. Trimming took 3 bases from V and 7 from J; bases not matched to a gene: 18. The CDR3 runs 19 residues. CDR3 loop: CASSQAGDRGNLMRNTIYF. The CDR3 DNA follows: TGCGCCAGCAGCCAGGCCGGGGACAGGGGCAACCTAATGCGGAACACCATATATTTT.

V usage is TRBV7-2 and J usage is TRBJ1-2, with TRBD1 matching over 10 bases. Losses at the gene ends were 2 bases for V and 8 bases for J; bases not matched to a gene: 5. Germline V gene data show CDR1 as SGHTA and CDR2 as FQGNSA. The CDR3 contains 14 residues. The DNA for the CDR3 is TGTGCCAGCAGCTTAAAGACAGGGGGCCGGGGCTACACCTTC. As protein: CASSLKTGGRGYTF.

The rearrangement links TRBV19 to TRBJ2-1, with 11 bases fitting TRBD2. With 7 bases clipped from V and 8 bases from J, the junction kept 13 bases outside the gene matches. The length of the CDR3 is 16 residues. Germline CDR1 reads LNHDA; CDR2 reads SQIVND (reference sequence). The CDR3 region has the DNA TGTGCCAGTAATAAACTAGCGGGGGACCCATTGGATGAGCAGTTCTTC. This encodes CASNKLAGDPLDEQFF.

This clone was seen more than once but under ten times. V is TRBV7-9 and J is TRBJ2-2; no firm D call. This CDR3 region has 15 residues. V was clipped by 7 bases and J by 4 bases, with 16 bases between them. CDR1 SEHNR and CDR2 FQNEAQ come from the germline V gene (reference sequence). The CDR3 DNA reads TGTGCCAGCACAGCGCGCGGTGGCGCCACCGGGGAGCTGTTTTTT. Translation gives CASTARGGATGELFF.

This chain uses TRBV2 with TRBJ1-6; a possible D gene is TRBD1 (6 bases). With 2 bases removed from V and 7 bases from J, the gap between germline ends came to 15 bases. The length of the CDR3 is 16 residues. Germline V gene sequence: CDR1 SNHLY, CDR2 FYNNEI. CDR3 in DNA: TGTGCCAGCAGTGAAAGAGTAATCACAGGGAATTCACCCCTCCACTTT. Amino acids: CASSERVITGNSPLHF.

The chain couples TRBV29-1 to TRBJ1-4, with unresolved D. Between the trimmed V and J ends, which lost 3 bases and 7 bases, there was a span of 9 bases. This CDR3 spans 12 amino acids. From germline, CDR1 is SQVTM and CDR2 ANQGSEA. In nucleotides, the CDR3 is TGCAGCGTTGAGGAGTATTCTGAAAAACTGTTTTTT. Its translation: CSVEEYSEKLFF.

CDR3 sequence: CASSWTGGNYGYTF. CDR3 nucleotides: TGTGCCAGCAGCTGGACAGGGGGCAACTATGGCTACACCTTC. The chain is built from TRBV2 and TRBJ1-2; TRBD1 agrees at 11 bases. The V gene end was trimmed by 6 bases and the J gene end by 2 bases; junction bases not matched to a gene: 2. CDR1 SNHLY and CDR2 FYNNEI come from the germline V gene. The CDR3 has 14 residues.

This chain joins TRBV27 and TRBJ1-2, with 8 bases lining up with TRBD1. The germline gives CDR1 MNHEY, CDR2 SMNVEV (reference sequence). The ends lost 8 bases at V and 6 bases at J; junction bases unmatched: 17. The CDR3 is 16 amino acids. CDR3 sequence: CASRRVRGLWRDGYTF. The CDR3, as DNA: TGTGCCAGCCGCCGGGTCAGGGGGCTATGGCGGGATGGCTACACCTTC.

The V call is TRBV11-2, the J call TRBJ2-5; 7 nucleotides line up with TRBD1. Trimming cost V 5 bases and J 3 bases; bases outside gene matches: 3. This CDR3 contains 13 residues. CDR1 and CDR2 (germline): SGHAT, FQNNGV. CDR3 bases: TGTGCCAGCAGCCGAACAGGGGAAGAGACCCAGTACTTC. Translating gives CASSRTGEETQYF. Full variable domain (rest looked up from reference TRBV11-2 and TRBJ2-5): EAGVAQSPRYKIIEKRQSVAFWCNPISGHATLYWYQQILGQGPKLLIQFQNNGVVDDSQLPKDRFSAERLKGVDSTLKIQPAKLEDSAVYLCASSRTGEETQYFGPGTRLLVL.

The genes are TRBV6-2 or TRBV6-3 and TRBJ1-6, with D possibly matching TRBD1 (6 bases). This CDR3 region has 15 residues. Germline-derived CDR1 and CDR2 are MNHEY and SVGEGT. Trimming shortened V by 6 bases and J by 8 bases, and 17 bases separated the two germline ends. The CDR3 DNA reads TGTGCCAGCAGCCTAGTGGGGGCGAGGGATTCACCCCTCCACTTT. Its translation is CASSLVGARDSPLHF.

The V gene is TRBV11-2, the J gene TRBJ2-1; no firm D call. V was shortened by 5 bases and J by 1 base, with 12 bases between the two germline ends. This CDR3 contains 15 residues. Germline CDR1 reads SGHAT; CDR2 reads FQNNGV. CDR3 residues: CASSASDGSYNEQFF. The CDR3 DNA follows: TGTGCCAGCAGCGCATCGGACGGGTCCTACAATGAGCAGTTCTTC.

The chain combines TRBV6-1 with TRBJ2-1; tentative D call: TRBD2 (5 bases). CDR1 and CDR2 (germline): MNHNS, SASEGT. V lost 2 bases, J lost 10 bases, and 12 bases lay in between. The CDR3 runs to 13 residues. DNA for the CDR3: TGTGCCAGCAGTGAAAACCCGCGGGCGGAGCAGTTCTTC. As protein: CASSENPRAEQFF.

V usage is TRBV29-1 and J usage is TRBJ1-1; no reliable D call. With 4 bases removed from V and 7 bases from J, the gap between germline ends came to 4 bases. This CDR3 has 9 residues. Germline loops: CDR1 SQVTM, CDR2 ANQGSEA. CDR3 region: CSVGYEAFF. The CDR3 nucleotides are TGCAGCGTTGGATATGAAGCTTTCTTT.

The chain links TRBV20-1 to TRBJ1-1; D not certain. CDR1 is DFQATT, CDR2 SNEGSKA, per germline (reference sequence). This CDR3 region has 11 residues. CDR3 protein: CMLPSPRSPFF. The CDR3 DNA follows: TGCATGCTCCCTAGCCCGCGGAGCCCTTTCTTT.

The rearrangement uses TRBV7-2 and TRBJ2-3; 8 bases line up with TRBD2. Trimming cost V 5 bases and J 4 bases; bases outside gene matches: 14. This CDR3 has 17 residues. From germline, CDR1 is SGHTA and CDR2 FQGNSA. The CDR3 DNA follows: TGTGCCAGCAGCGCCTTGGGAGTAGCGGGGATCCCAGATACGCAGTATTTT. Its translation is CASSALGVAGIPDTQYF.

The chain links TRBV27 to TRBJ2-7; TRBD1 might be the D (5 bases). The germline CDR1 and CDR2 sequences are MNHEY and SMNVEV (reference sequence). The CDR3 spans 15 residues. With 8 bases removed from V and 0 bases from J, the gap between germline ends came to 17 bases. Written as DNA, the CDR3 is TGTGCCAGCTCACAGGTGGCTAGACCCTCCTACGAGCAGTACTTC. Its translation: CASSQVARPSYEQYF.

This chain links TRBV28 with TRBJ2-4; the match to TRBD1 covers 7 bases. The CDR3 is 13 amino acids. V was pared by 8 bases and J by 5 bases, with 6 bases of the junction left unmatched. Per germline, CDR1 MDHEN and CDR2 SYDVKM. This CDR3 is CASWEQGENIQYF. The CDR3 region has the DNA TGTGCCAGCTGGGAGCAGGGGGAAAACATTCAGTACTTC.

V usage is TRBV12-3 or TRBV12-4 and J usage is TRBJ2-2; D is undetermined. With 2 bases removed from V and 8 bases from J, the gap between germline ends came to 3 bases. This CDR3 has 11 amino acids. Here the CDR3 reads CASSLRGELFF. DNA for the CDR3: TGTGCCAGCAGTTTACGGGGGGAGCTGTTTTTT.

The J gene is TRBJ2-7, the V gene TRBV28; 9 bases line up with TRBD1. Germline CDR1 MDHEN, CDR2 SYDVKM. The CDR3 runs to 15 residues. J gave up 2 bases and V 1 base, and 3 bases lay outside the gene matches. The CDR3 region has the DNA TGTGCCAGCAGTTTATCGGGACAGGGAGCCTACGAGCAGTACTTC. Its translation: CASSLSGQGAYEQYF.

The V and J genes are TRBV2 and TRBJ2-7; D is perhaps TRBD1 (6 bases). This CDR3 region has 14 residues. The germline V gene encodes CDR1 SNHLY and CDR2 FYNNEI. V was trimmed by 4 bases and J by 5 bases, leaving 15 bases between them. CDR3 sequence: CASSVLQGPNEQYF. CDR3 in DNA: TGTGCCAGCAGTGTACTACAGGGACCCAACGAGCAGTACTTC. Full variable domain (rest looked up from reference TRBV2 and TRBJ2-7): EPEVTQTPSHQVTQMGQEVILRCVPISNHLYFYWYRQILGQKVEFLVSFYNNEISEKSEIFDDQFSVERPDGSNFTLKIRSTKLEDSAMYFCASSVLQGPNEQYFGPGTRLTVT.